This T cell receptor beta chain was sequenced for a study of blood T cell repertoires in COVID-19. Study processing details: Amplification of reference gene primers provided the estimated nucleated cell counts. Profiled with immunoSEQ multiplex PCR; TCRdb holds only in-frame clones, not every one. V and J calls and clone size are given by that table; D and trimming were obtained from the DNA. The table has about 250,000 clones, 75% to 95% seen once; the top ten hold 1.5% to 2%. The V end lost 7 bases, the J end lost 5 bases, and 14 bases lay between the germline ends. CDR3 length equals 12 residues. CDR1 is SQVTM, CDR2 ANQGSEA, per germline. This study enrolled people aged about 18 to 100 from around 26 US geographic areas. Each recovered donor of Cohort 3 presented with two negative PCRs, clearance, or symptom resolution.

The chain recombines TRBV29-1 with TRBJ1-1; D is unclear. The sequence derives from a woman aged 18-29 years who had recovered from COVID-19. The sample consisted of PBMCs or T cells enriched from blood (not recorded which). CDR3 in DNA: TGCAGCGGGGGATCCTCCGGGACTGAAGCTTTCTTT. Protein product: CSGGSSGTEAFF.